The present T cell receptor beta chain was sequenced within a study of blood T cell repertoires in COVID-19. Study details: The samples span acute and convalescent COVID-19 from the United States, Italy and Spain. Nucleic acid was either cDNA or gDNA, and it came from T cells, B-cell-depleted T cells, or PBMCs.

Under the authors' procedure: Estimated nucleated cell counts came from reference gene primer amplification. Profiled with immunoSEQ multiplex PCR; TCRdb holds only in-frame clones, not every one. V, J and clone size were drawn from that table, and D and trimming were deduced from the DNA. The sample includes about 140,000 clones, approximately 78% seen only once; the top ten take 6%. Trimming removed 6 bases from V and 4 bases from J; junction bases left unmatched: 6. Germline CDR1 and CDR2: MNHEY and SVGAGI. The CDR3 extends over 15 amino acids. Symptom resolution, clearance, or two negative PCRs marked donors in Cohort 3 as recovered.

The sequenced sample was PBMCs or T cells enriched from blood (not recorded which). The chain recombines TRBV6-5 with TRBJ1-1; 12 nucleotides match TRBD1. The receptor was derived from a woman in her fifties or sixties who had recovered from COVID-19. CDR3 loop: CASRGTGGRFTEAFF. For the CDR3, the DNA is TGTGCCAGCAGGGGGACAGGGGGCAGGTTCACTGAAGCTTTCTTT.